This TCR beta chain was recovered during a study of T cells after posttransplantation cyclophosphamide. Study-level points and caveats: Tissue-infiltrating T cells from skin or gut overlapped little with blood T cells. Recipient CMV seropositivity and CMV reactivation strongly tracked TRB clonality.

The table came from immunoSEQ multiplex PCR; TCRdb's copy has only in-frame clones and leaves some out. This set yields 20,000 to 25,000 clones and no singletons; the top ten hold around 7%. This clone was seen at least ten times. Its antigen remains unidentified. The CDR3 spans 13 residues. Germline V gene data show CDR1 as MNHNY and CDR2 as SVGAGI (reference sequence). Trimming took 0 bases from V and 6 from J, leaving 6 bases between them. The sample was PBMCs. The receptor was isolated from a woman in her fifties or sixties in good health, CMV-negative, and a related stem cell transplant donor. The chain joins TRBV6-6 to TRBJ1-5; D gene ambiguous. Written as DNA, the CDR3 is TGTGCCAGCAGTTACTCGAACAGTCAGCCCCAGCATTTT. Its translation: CASSYSNSQPQHF.